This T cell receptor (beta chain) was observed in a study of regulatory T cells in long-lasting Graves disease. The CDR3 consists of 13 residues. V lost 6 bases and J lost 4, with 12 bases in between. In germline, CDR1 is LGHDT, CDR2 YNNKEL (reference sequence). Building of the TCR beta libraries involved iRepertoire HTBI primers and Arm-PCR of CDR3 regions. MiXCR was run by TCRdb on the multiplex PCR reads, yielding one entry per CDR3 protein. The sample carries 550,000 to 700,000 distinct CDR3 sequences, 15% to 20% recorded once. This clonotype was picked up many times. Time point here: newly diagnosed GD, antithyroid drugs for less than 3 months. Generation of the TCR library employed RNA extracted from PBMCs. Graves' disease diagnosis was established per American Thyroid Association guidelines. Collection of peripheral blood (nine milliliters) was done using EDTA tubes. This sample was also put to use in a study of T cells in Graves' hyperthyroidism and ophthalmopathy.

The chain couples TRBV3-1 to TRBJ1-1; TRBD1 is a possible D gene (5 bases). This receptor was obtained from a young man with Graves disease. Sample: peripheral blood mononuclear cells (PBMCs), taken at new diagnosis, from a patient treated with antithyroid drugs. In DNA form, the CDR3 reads TGTGCCAGCAGGGGAGGGGTGGTCACTGAAGCTTTCTTT. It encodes CASRGGVVTEAFF.